This entry is about one T cell receptor beta chain. The PCR used 60 Vbeta and 13 Jbeta primers. The protocol was immunoSEQ multiplex PCR, while the TCRdb copy is restricted to in-frame clones and leaves out a portion. The data show approximately 120,000 clones, 60% to 85% seen once. CDR1 is SGDLS and CDR2 is YYNGEE in the germline V gene. Deletions cut 0 bases from V and 2 bases from J, with 8 bases between. The CDR3 is 14 residues long. The record originates from a study of cytomegalovirus exposure and HLA in healthy donors. The sample comprised PBMCs. V gene TRBV9 combines with J gene TRBJ2-5, with D tentatively TRBD1 (6 bases). This sequence originates from a female donor in good health and CMV-seronegative. CDR3 sequence: CASSVGGTQETQYF. DNA for the CDR3: TGTGCCAGCAGCGTAGGAGGGACACAAGAGACCCAGTACTTC.